The entry below gives a single TCR beta chain sequence along with its context. This clone was detected a few times. This clone's antigen is unknown. Base qualities are not at hand, and no much larger clone is one base apart. Trimmed from V: 5 bases; trimmed from J: 5 bases; junction bases lacking a gene match: 4. In the germline V gene, CDR1 corresponds to MDHEN and CDR2 to SYDVKM. Spanning cysteine to phenylalanine, the CDR3 consists of 14 amino acids. The kept DNA is CDR3 alone, 42 bases in frame from the first base. These data come from a study of blood T cell repertoires in COVID-19 (TCRdb year 2020). Describing the broader study: Samples covering the acute and convalescent phases of COVID-19 were provided by collaborators in the United States, Italy and Spain. The material from the prospective study consisted of cDNA or gDNA derived from T cells, B-cell-depleted T cells, or PBMCs. The dataset comprised deeply sampled blood TCRbeta repertoires from subjects exposed to, actively infected with, or recovered from COVID-19. The repertoires were released in a freely available public database meant as a resource for research on the immune response to SARS-CoV-2. Samples came from the ongoing ImmuneRACE study (first 160 participants) plus 1,254 subjects from 6 global collaborators. Nearly every sample came with metadata listing a de-identified subject ID, COVID-19 status, age in years and sex. Where available, HLA class I and class II types were taken from metadata supplied by the sample provider and were not determined by assay-based typing.

Study-level results and caveats: How much clinical and demographic metadata was included differed by source and by participant, and the metadata was provided uncurated.

TCRbeta CDR3 regions were amplified from genomic DNA by means of the immunoSEQ Assay, a bias-controlled multiplex PCR. The authors' analysis ran thus. The number of nucleated cells in each sample was estimated by amplification of reference gene primers within the assay. To quantify the absolute abundance of each unique TCRbeta CDR3 rearrangement, sequence reads were collapsed and filtered. For each sample, productive Simpson clonality was calculated as the square root of Simpson's diversity index over productive rearrangements. This is the immuneACCESS table as TCRdb keeps it, with only in-frame sequences that have V and J called. A part of the clones is gone; compared with another copy, unresolved V genes explain less than half, and the rest is unexplained. V and J calls and clone size are copied from that table; D and trimming were computed from the DNA. This sample gives roughly 260,000 clones in total; roughly four fifths of them show up just once. Of the sample, 4.7% is held by the ten largest clones.

Each collaborating institution followed its own protocols to collect whole blood in K2EDTA tubes. For TCRbeta analysis, collaborators shipped samples in one of three forms: frozen whole blood, isolated PBMCs, or DNA extracted from either of those sample types. The sample taken for sequencing was peripheral blood. The TCR was taken from a woman between 65 and 79 years old with acute or convalescent COVID-19. This receptor chain uses TRBV28 and TRBJ1-5, with 9 central nucleotides matching TRBD1. This receptor has the CDR3 CASSATGGYQPQHF. The DNA reads as follows: TGTGCCAGCAGTGCTACAGGGGGCTATCAGCCCCAGCATTTT.